These 9 T cell receptor beta chains share one sample of origin, sequenced in a study of cytomegalovirus exposure and HLA in healthy donors. The PCR employed 60 Vbeta primers together with 13 Jbeta primers. The protocol was immunoSEQ multiplex PCR, while the TCRdb copy is restricted to in-frame clones and leaves out a portion. The sample lists roughly 140,000 clones, 80% to 90% seen once, with more than 3.5% in the top ten. Sequencing used PBMCs. All receptors come from a woman aged 40-49 years in good health and CMV-seropositive.

The CDR3 here is CASSARTGRGGQPQHF. CDR3 sequence (DNA): TGTGCCAGCAGCGCCAGGACAGGGCGAGGTGGGCAGCCCCAGCATTTT. J is TRBJ1-5 and V is TRBV7-8; TRBD1 agrees at 8 bases. V was pared by 5 bases and J by 7 bases, with 13 bases of the junction left unmatched. The germline gives CDR1 SGHVS, CDR2 FQNEAQ. This CDR3 contains 16 residues.

The chain employs TRBV25-1 and TRBJ1-4; 7 nucleotides line up with TRBD1. The CDR3 is 16 amino acids. Germline trimming cut 7 bases from V and 0 bases from J; bases unmatched to any gene: 8. Germline CDR1 is MGHDK and CDR2 is SYGVNS. CDR3 in amino acids: CASTAQGFATNEKLFF. CDR3 DNA: TGTGCCAGCACCGCACAGGGGTTTGCAACTAATGAAAAACTGTTTTTT.

This chain joins TRBV7-2 and TRBJ1-6; no definite D call. V lost 4 bases and J lost 8, with 12 bases in between. CDR3 length: 14 residues. CDR1 and CDR2 from the germline V gene are SGHTA and FQGNSA. The CDR3 reads CASSSSFRDSPLHF. The DNA of the CDR3 is TGTGCCAGCAGCTCCTCTTTCCGGGATTCACCCCTCCACTTT.

The chain is built from TRBV7-4 and TRBJ2-3; 7 bases align to TRBD1. Germline assignment: CDR1 SGHVT and CDR2 SQSDAQ. The junction had 13 bases not matched to a gene; V was cut back by 7 bases and J by 3 bases. The CDR3 length is 16 residues. In nucleotides, the CDR3 is TGTGCCAGCATCCTATTCCGGGACAGAGGAACAGATACGCAGTATTTT. It is translated as CASILFRDRGTDTQYF.

The table lists this clone with a count of one. This sequence joins TRBV7-2 and TRBJ1-3; no clear D. Looked up from germline, CDR1 is SGHTA and CDR2 is FQGNSA. V was trimmed by 8 bases and J by 0 bases, leaving 11 bases between them. The CDR3 has 14 amino acids. The CDR3 coding sequence is TGTGCCAGCCTTACCTGGAGCTCTGGAAACACCATATATTTT. Amino acid sequence: CASLTWSSGNTIYF.

The chain carries TRBV7-9 and TRBJ1-3, with 9 positions matching TRBD1. The CDR3 totals 16 residues. Germline lookup yields CDR1 SEHNR and CDR2 FQNEAQ (reference sequence). V lost 4 bases and J lost 0; bases outside the gene matches: 4. CDR3 DNA sequence: TGTGCCAGCAGCTCGGGACAGGGCCGCTCTGGAAACACCATATATTTT. Its translation: CASSSGQGRSGNTIYF.

CDR3 DNA: TGTGCCAGCGCCTTGGGGCTAGCGGGCACAGATACGCAGTATTTT. This codes for CASALGLAGTDTQYF. The chain couples TRBV6-1 to TRBJ2-3; 7 nucleotides align to TRBD2. V dropped 8 bases and J dropped 1; count of bases not matched to a gene: 9. Germline CDR1 MNHNS, CDR2 SASEGT. The CDR3 has 15 residues.

CDR3 loop: CAQGPSYNEQFF. CDR3 DNA: TGTGCCCAGGGCCCTTCCTACAATGAGCAGTTCTTC. The rearrangement uses TRBV30 and TRBJ2-1; TRBD1 might be the D (5 bases). The CDR3 covers 12 residues. Germline values: CDR1 GTSNPN, CDR2 SVGIG (reference sequence). The V end lost 8 bases, the J end lost 1 base, and 9 bases lay between the germline ends.

The chain links TRBV6-4 to TRBJ2-2; D perhaps matches TRBD1 (5 bases). CDR1 is MRHNA and CDR2 is SNTAGT in the germline V gene. This CDR3 has 16 amino acids. The V and J ends lost 0 bases and 3 bases respectively, with 11 bases between them. The CDR3 region is CASSDSAGLYTGELFF. Written as DNA, the CDR3 is TGTGCCAGCAGTGACTCTGCAGGGCTGTACACCGGGGAGCTGTTTTTT.